Below, 13 T cell receptor beta chains from the same sample are listed, as sequenced in a study of cytomegalovirus exposure and HLA in healthy donors. Researchers ran the PCR with 60 Vbeta and 13 Jbeta primers. The repertoire was sequenced with immunoSEQ multiplex PCR; TCRdb's copy has only in-frame clones and lacks some. Of about 130,000 clones listed, roughly 71% are singletons. Sequenced material: PBMCs. These receptors were collected from a woman between 50 and 59 years old in good health and CMV-seropositive.

The chain is built from TRBV7-9 and TRBJ1-2; D gene unclear. Germline loops: CDR1 SEHNR, CDR2 FQNEAQ (reference sequence). V lost 4 bases and J lost 0, with 12 bases in between. CDR3 length: 15 residues. The CDR3 loop is CASSSGGWSNYGYTF. DNA for the CDR3: TGTGCCAGCAGCTCCGGAGGGTGGTCTAACTATGGCTACACCTTC. Filled out from reference TRBV7-9 and TRBJ1-2, the complete variable domain reads DTGVSQNPRHKITKRGQNVTFRCDPISEHNRLYWYRQTLGQGPEFLTYFQNEAQLEKSRLLSDRFSAERPKGSFSTLEIQRTEQGDSAMYLCASSSGGWSNYGYTFGSGTRLTVV.

The V gene is TRBV25-1, the J gene TRBJ2-1, with 11 bases identical to TRBD2. The CDR3 totals 14 residues. CDR1 is MGHDK and CDR2 is SYGVNS in the germline V gene. Trimming removed 7 bases from V and 9 bases from J; junction bases left unmatched: 8. CDR3 sequence reads: CASMDASGGSEQFF. The CDR3 nucleotides read TGTGCCAGCATGGACGCTAGCGGGGGGAGTGAGCAGTTCTTC.

The chain employs TRBV6-5 and TRBJ2-7; possible D gene TRBD1, 6 bases. Trimming removed 2 bases at V and 2 bases at J, with 16 bases between. CDR1 is MNHEY, CDR2 SVGAGI, per germline. The CDR3 is 16 residues long. Written as DNA, the CDR3 is TGTGCCAGCAGTTACCGGACAGTAGGCTCGACCTACGAGCAGTACTTC. This encodes CASSYRTVGSTYEQYF.

The chain couples TRBV4-3 to TRBJ2-7; possible D gene TRBD1, 5 bases. Germline assignment: CDR1 LGHNA and CDR2 YSLEER. Trimming pared 1 base from V and 3 bases from J, leaving 13 bases between. The CDR3 is 15 amino acids. CDR3 amino acids: CASSQGLDSDYEQYF. DNA for the CDR3: TGCGCCAGCAGCCAAGGACTTGACAGCGACTACGAGCAGTACTTC.

The J gene is TRBJ2-3, the V gene TRBV29-1; 9 bases line up with TRBD2. Trimming at V came to 3 bases and at J to 2 bases, leaving 6 bases not matched to a gene. The CDR3 extends over 15 amino acids. Germline V CDR1 and CDR2: SQVTM, ANQGSEA. The CDR3 region has the DNA TGCAGCGTTGACCCGCGGGGGGGTAACACAGATACGCAGTATTTT. It specifies CSVDPRGGNTDTQYF.

The J gene is TRBJ2-7, the V gene TRBV5-1; 7 bases are shared with TRBD1. The CDR3 is 15 amino acids. CDR1 is SGHRS and CDR2 is YFSETQ in the germline V gene. V trimming: 2 bases; J trimming: 2 bases; junction bases outside the gene matches: 7. As DNA, the CDR3 is TGCGCCAGCAGCTTCGGGACAGAACGTCCCTACGAGCAGTACTTC. Residues: CASSFGTERPYEQYF.

The chain uses TRBV7-8 and TRBJ1-3; the D gene is possibly TRBD1 (6 bases). Trimming shortened V by 4 bases and J by 3 bases, and 10 bases separated the two germline ends. CDR3 length: 14 amino acids. The germline V gene encodes CDR1 SGHVS and CDR2 FQNEAQ. The CDR3 sequence: CASSSGQYGNTIYF. CDR3 DNA sequence: TGTGCCAGCAGCTCCGGACAGTATGGAAACACCATATATTTT.

The genes are TRBV7-9 and TRBJ2-7; 8 bases fit TRBD1. The trim removed 6 bases at V and 5 bases at J, leaving 9 bases unmatched. Germline V CDR1 and CDR2: SEHNR, FQNEAQ (reference sequence). This CDR3 has 14 amino acids. As DNA, the CDR3 is TGTGCCAGCAGTCCCACGCAGGGGGCGCACGAGCAGTACTTC. It yields the protein CASSPTQGAHEQYF.

The chain carries TRBV30 and TRBJ2-5; maybe TRBD1 (7 bases). CDR1 and CDR2 from the germline V gene are GTSNPN and SVGIG (reference sequence). Trimming removed 8 bases from V and 5 bases from J, with 21 bases in between. The CDR3 runs 14 residues. CDR3 amino acids: CAHRRGAGGETQYF. The DNA of the CDR3 is TGTGCCCACAGAAGAGGGGCAGGGGGGGAGACCCAGTACTTC.

The chain links TRBV5-4 to TRBJ2-2; D is possibly TRBD1 (6 bases). Trimming stripped 0 bases from V and 1 base from J, with 13 bases between. Germline CDR1 and CDR2: SGHNT and YYREEE (reference sequence). This CDR3 has 17 amino acids. CDR3 sequence: CASSLGGPSRNTGELFF. CDR3 sequence (DNA): TGTGCCAGCAGCTTGGGGGGGCCTAGTAGGAACACCGGGGAGCTGTTTTTT.

This chain connects TRBV30 to TRBJ2-7; 11 positions match TRBD1. CDR3 length equals 14 residues. From germline, CDR1 is GTSNPN and CDR2 SVGIG (reference sequence). Trimming at V came to 5 bases and at J to 3 bases, leaving 6 bases not matched to a gene. Here the CDR3 DNA reads TGTGCCTGGGCCACCGGGACAGGGGGCTACGAGCAGTACTTC. It yields the protein CAWATGTGGYEQYF. The full variable domain, completed using reference TRBV30 and TRBJ2-7, is SQTIHQWPATLVQPVGSPLSLECTVEGTSNPNLYWYRQAAGRGLQLLFYSVGIGQISSEVPQNLSASRPQDRQFILSSKKLLLSDSGFYLCAWATGTGGYEQYFGPGTRLTVT.

This chain connects TRBV4-2 to TRBJ1-4; D is uncertain. Germline lookup yields CDR1 LGHNA and CDR2 YNFKEQ. Trimming left V 0 bases short and J 0 bases short, with 5 bases between. The CDR3 is 15 amino acids. The CDR3 DNA reads TGTGCCAGCAGCCAAGAAGGAGCAACTAATGAAAAACTGTTTTTT. It codes for CASSQEGATNEKLFF.

The gene calls are TRBV7-2 and TRBJ2-7, with 8 positions matching TRBD1. V shed 6 bases, J shed 7 bases, and the junction held 8 bases outside the gene matches. CDR1 is SGHTA, CDR2 FQGNSA, per germline. The length of the CDR3 is 13 residues. The CDR3 loop reads CASSLNRGREQYF. The CDR3 coding sequence is TGTGCCAGCAGTCTTAACAGGGGGAGAGAGCAGTACTTC.